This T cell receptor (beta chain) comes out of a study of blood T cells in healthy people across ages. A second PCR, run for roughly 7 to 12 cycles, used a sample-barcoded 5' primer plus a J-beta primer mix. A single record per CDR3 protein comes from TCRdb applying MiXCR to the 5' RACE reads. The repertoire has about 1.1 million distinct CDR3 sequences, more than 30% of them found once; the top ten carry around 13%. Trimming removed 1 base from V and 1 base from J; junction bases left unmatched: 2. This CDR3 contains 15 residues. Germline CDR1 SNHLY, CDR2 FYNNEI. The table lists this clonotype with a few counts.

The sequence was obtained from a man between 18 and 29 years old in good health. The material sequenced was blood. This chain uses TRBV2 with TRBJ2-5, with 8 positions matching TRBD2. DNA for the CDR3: TGTGCCAGCAGTGAAGAGACTAGCGCCCAAGAGACCCAGTACTTC. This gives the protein CASSEETSAQETQYF.